One and the same sample provided the 27 T cell receptor beta chains below, sequenced in a study of T cell changes during pregnancy in multiple sclerosis. Clones were sequenced by immunoSEQ multiplex PCR, and TCRdb holds only the in-frame ones, with some missing. The sample lists about 74,000 clones, more than 90% occurring once. The sequencing used peripheral blood, collected after pregnancy. The receptors derive from a female donor in good health, enrolled as a control in a pregnancy study.

The chain is built from TRBV6-1 and TRBJ1-2, with TRBD1 identical over 10 bases. CDR3 length: 14 amino acids. The ends lost 3 bases at V and 8 bases at J; junction bases unmatched: 6. Germline V gene data show CDR1 as MNHNS and CDR2 as SASEGT. The CDR3 region has the DNA TGTGCCAGCAGTGACGGGACAGGGGCATACGGCTACACCTTC. Residues: CASSDGTGAYGYTF.

The rearrangement uses TRBV18 and TRBJ1-1; TRBD1 matches at 8 bases. The CDR3 extends over 14 amino acids. J was trimmed by 4 bases and V by 4 bases; bases with no gene match: 5. In germline, CDR1 is KGHSH, CDR2 LQKENI. Here the CDR3 DNA reads TGTGCCAGCTCACAGCAGGGGGCGACCACTGAAGCTTTCTTT. It specifies CASSQQGATTEAFF.

On this clone itself: The sample has other DNA sequences that encode this CDR3 too. The J gene is TRBJ1-6, the V gene TRBV28; the D gene is possibly TRBD1 (6 bases). The V end was cut by 6 bases, the J end by 4 bases, with 7 bases between. CDR3 length equals 13 residues. Germline lookup yields CDR1 MDHEN and CDR2 SYDVKM. CDR3 amino acids: CASRGQYNSPLHF. The CDR3 DNA reads TGTGCCAGCAGGGGACAATATAATTCACCCCTCCACTTT.

The V gene is TRBV5-4, the J gene TRBJ2-7, with a possible D match to TRBD2 (5 bases). The V and J ends lost 4 bases and 2 bases respectively, with 10 bases between them. The CDR3 sequence is 13 residues long. CDR1 is SGHNT, CDR2 YYREEE, per germline (reference sequence). Here the CDR3 reads CASSPRAAYEQYF. DNA of the CDR3: TGTGCCAGCAGCCCGCGGGCCGCCTACGAGCAGTACTTC.

V and J are TRBV5-4 and TRBJ2-3; 11 nucleotides line up with TRBD1. This CDR3 has 17 amino acids. V lost 4 bases and J lost 0; bases outside the gene matches: 7. The germline V gene has CDR1 SGHNT and CDR2 YYREEE (reference sequence). The CDR3 region has the DNA TGTGCCAGCAGCCCTTGGACAGGGGGCTATAGCACAGATACGCAGTATTTT. Translated, it gives CASSPWTGGYSTDTQYF.

This chain connects TRBV7-2 to TRBJ2-3; unclear D gene. Deletions cut 3 bases from V and 5 bases from J, with 3 bases between. The CDR3 runs 11 residues. The V gene's germline CDR1 is SGHTA and CDR2 FQGNSA. The CDR3 spells CASSFKDTQYF. In nucleotides, the CDR3 is TGTGCCAGCAGCTTTAAAGATACGCAGTATTTT.

The rearrangement joins TRBV29-1 to TRBJ2-7; D might be TRBD2 (5 bases). Germline values: CDR1 SQVTM, CDR2 ANQGSEA. The CDR3 is made up of 12 amino acids. V was trimmed by 6 bases and J by 5 bases, leaving 14 bases between them. CDR3 DNA: TGCAGCGTCCCCGGGCCGGGAAACGAGCAGTACTTC. This gives the protein CSVPGPGNEQYF.

This chain uses TRBV12-5 with TRBJ1-1; a possible D gene is TRBD1 (6 bases). Germline values: CDR1 LGHNT, CDR2 FRNRAP. V was clipped by 7 bases and J by 6 bases, with 21 bases between them. The CDR3 runs 15 residues. DNA for the CDR3: TGTGCTAGTGCCCCCGAACCCCCACAGGGCCCTGAAGCTTTCTTT. Encoded protein: CASAPEPPQGPEAFF.

This chain joins TRBV7-2 and TRBJ2-2, with 13 bases matching TRBD2. The V gene end was trimmed by 1 base and the J gene end by 3 bases; junction bases not matched to a gene: 5. This CDR3 spans 18 amino acids. Germline loops: CDR1 SGHTA, CDR2 FQGNSA. In nucleotides, the CDR3 is TGTGCCAGCAGCTTAGAACTAGCGGGGGGGCAATACACCGGGGAGCTGTTTTTT. The encoded protein is CASSLELAGGQYTGELFF.

The chain is built from TRBV6-5 and TRBJ1-1; maybe TRBD1 (5 bases). The CDR3 extends over 15 amino acids. The germline V and J ends were trimmed by 2 bases and 3 bases, with 13 bases remaining between them. The germline gives CDR1 MNHEY, CDR2 SVGAGI. The CDR3 coding sequence is TGTGCCAGCAGTTACACGACGGGGGAGGACACTGAAGCTTTCTTT. Its protein is CASSYTTGEDTEAFF.

The V gene is TRBV4-2, the J gene TRBJ1-3, with D possibly being TRBD1 (5 bases). V lost 4 bases, J lost 0 bases, and 13 bases lay in between. The CDR3 is 16 amino acids. Germline CDR1 reads LGHNA; CDR2 reads YNFKEQ. CDR3 loop: CASSLVPTDSGNTIYF. In nucleotides, the CDR3 is TGTGCCAGCAGCCTAGTTCCGACAGACTCTGGAAACACCATATATTTT.

Only one count was recorded for this clone. This chain connects TRBV27 to TRBJ2-7, with 7 nucleotides matching TRBD1. This CDR3 comprises 14 residues. V was clipped by 5 bases and J by 2 bases; unmatched bases: 6. The germline gives CDR1 MNHEY, CDR2 SMNVEV (reference sequence). The CDR3 DNA reads as TGTGCCAGCAGTACAAACAGGGGTCCCTACGAGCAGTACTTC. Residues: CASSTNRGPYEQYF.

J is TRBJ1-1 and V is TRBV27; D is perhaps TRBD1 (6 bases). Germline loops: CDR1 MNHEY, CDR2 SMNVEV (reference sequence). The CDR3 sequence is 15 residues long. Trimming shortened V by 2 bases and J by 4 bases, and 14 bases separated the two germline ends. Here the CDR3 reads CASSLGGGAGTEAFF. In DNA, the CDR3 is TGTGCCAGCAGTTTAGGGGGGGGCGCGGGCACTGAAGCTTTCTTT.

CDR3 DNA sequence: TGTGCCAGCAGTGAGTTTGGACAGGGGGCGAGGAATCAGCCCCAGCATTTT. This codes for CASSEFGQGARNQPQHF. The chain recombines TRBV6-1 with TRBJ1-5, with 11 bases that match TRBD1. The germline V gene has CDR1 MNHNS and CDR2 SASEGT. The length of the CDR3 is 17 residues. J gave up 4 bases and V 3 bases, and 8 bases lay outside the gene matches.

This clone was detected a few times. An end of the junction does not agree with germline; a read error may underlie this. The J gene is TRBJ1-1, the V gene TRBV7-3; 9 bases fit TRBD1. Germline values: CDR1 SGHTA, CDR2 FQGTGA. CDR3 size: 16 residues. CDR3: CASSSPGQGLKTEAFF. The CDR3 coding sequence is TGTGCCAGCAGCTCACCGGGACAGGGATTGAAAACTGAAGCTTTCTTT.

The V gene is TRBV7-9, the J gene TRBJ2-1, with TRBD2 matching 11 bases. The CDR3 contains 16 residues. Trimming removed 5 bases from V and 4 bases from J; junction bases left unmatched: 7. Germline values: CDR1 SEHNR, CDR2 FQNEAQ (reference sequence). This chain's CDR3 is CASSTRLAGIYNEQFF. The CDR3 DNA follows: TGTGCCAGCAGCACAAGACTAGCGGGGATTTACAATGAGCAGTTCTTC.

The V gene is TRBV28, the J gene TRBJ2-7, with TRBD2 identical over 9 bases. Germline-derived CDR1 and CDR2 are MDHEN and SYDVKM. The CDR3 spans 15 residues. After removal of 6 bases from V and 0 bases from J, the junction contained 6 bases not matched to a gene. CDR3 DNA sequence: TGTGCCAGCAGGACCATAGCGGGAGTCTCCTACGAGCAGTACTTC. Translation: CASRTIAGVSYEQYF.

This chain uses TRBV29-1 with TRBJ2-5; no reliable D call. The closer fit of TRBJ2-7 to the DNA end suggests the J call may be wrong. Germline V gene sequence: CDR1 SQVTM, CDR2 ANQGSEA. CDR3 size: 14 residues. This chain's CDR3 is CSVEYESSSYEQYF. The CDR3 bases are TGCAGCGTTGAGTATGAGTCGAGCTCCTACGAGCAGTACTTC.

The chain recombines TRBV5-1 with TRBJ1-2; no firm D call. Trimming pared 0 bases from V and 6 bases from J, leaving 9 bases between. The germline V gene encodes CDR1 SGHRS and CDR2 YFSETQ. The CDR3 runs to 13 residues. The CDR3 sequence is CASSLGRENGYTF. In DNA, the CDR3 is TGCGCCAGCAGCTTGGGAAGGGAGAATGGCTACACCTTC.

This clone was counted only a few times. This chain uses TRBV6-1 with TRBJ2-3; 14 bases are a match to TRBD2. CDR3 length: 15 residues. Trimming at V came to 1 base and at J to 6 bases, leaving 0 bases not matched to a gene. Germline V CDR1 and CDR2: MNHNS, SASEGT. CDR3 nucleotide sequence: TGTGCCAGCAGTGAAGGGACTAGCGGGGGGGATACGCAGTATTTT. Protein: CASSEGTSGGDTQYF.

The V gene is TRBV7-9, the J gene TRBJ1-2, with 7 bases aligning to TRBD1. The CDR3 length is 16 residues. The V and J ends lost 4 bases and 0 bases, in that order; junction bases with no gene match: 8. Looked up from germline, CDR1 is SEHNR and CDR2 is FQNEAQ (reference sequence). CDR3 region: CASSSGGRDTNYGYTF. In DNA, the CDR3 is TGTGCCAGCAGCTCAGGGGGACGGGATACTAACTATGGCTACACCTTC.

The chain combines TRBV29-1 with TRBJ2-7, with 8 positions matching TRBD2. This CDR3 has 13 amino acids. The germline CDR1 and CDR2 sequences are SQVTM and ANQGSEA. With 5 bases clipped from V and 0 bases from J, the junction kept 3 bases outside the gene matches. This CDR3 reads CSVSGGLSYEQYF. Written as DNA, the CDR3 is TGCAGCGTTAGCGGGGGCCTCTCCTACGAGCAGTACTTC.

This rearrangement joins TRBV15 to TRBJ2-7; no reliable D call. The germline V gene encodes CDR1 LNHNV and CDR2 YYDKDF (reference sequence). The CDR3 length is 14 residues. Trimming shortened V by 1 base and J by 2 bases, and 9 bases separated the two germline ends. DNA for the CDR3: TGTGCCACCAGCAGAGTTAACAGAGCCTACGAGCAGTACTTC. It specifies CATSRVNRAYEQYF.

The J gene is TRBJ2-7, the V gene TRBV5-5; 9 positions agree with TRBD1. J was trimmed by 0 bases and V by 0 bases; bases with no gene match: 1. This CDR3 comprises 15 residues. Germline values: CDR1 SGHKS, CDR2 YYEKEE (reference sequence). The CDR3 is CASSLVGQGSYEQYF. DNA for the CDR3: TGTGCCAGCAGCTTGGTGGGACAGGGCTCCTACGAGCAGTACTTC.

CDR3 sequence: CASSGHRGGLNEQFF. The CDR3 bases are TGTGCCAGCAGCGGCCACAGGGGGGGCTTGAATGAGCAGTTCTTC. The chain carries TRBV7-3 and TRBJ2-1; maybe TRBD1 (8 bases). This CDR3 region has 15 residues. The V and J ends lost 5 bases and 7 bases respectively, with 18 bases between them. Germline CDR1 SGHTA, CDR2 FQGTGA.

The rearrangement links TRBV19 to TRBJ1-1; 10 bases align to TRBD1. Germline CDR1 is LNHDA and CDR2 is SQIVND (reference sequence). CDR3 length: 13 amino acids. Germline trimming cut 5 bases from V and 5 bases from J; bases unmatched to any gene: 2. DNA for the CDR3: TGTGCCAGTAGTGACAGGGGGCGGACTGAAGCTTTCTTT. As protein: CASSDRGRTEAFF. The variable domain in full, completed from reference TRBV19 and TRBJ1-1, reads DGGITQSPKYLFRKEGQNVTLSCEQNLNHDAMYWYRQDPGQGLRLIYYSQIVNDFQKGDIAEGYSVSREKKESFPLTVTSAQKNPTAFYLCASSDRGRTEAFFGQGTRLTVV.

This clone was observed once. The chain combines TRBV5-1 with TRBJ2-7, with D possibly TRBD2 on 6 matching bases. The CDR3 contains 12 residues. CDR1 and CDR2 (germline): SGHRS, YFSETQ. V lost 0 bases and J 5 bases, leaving 6 bases between the germline ends. The CDR3 sequence: CASSLGGDEQYF. For the CDR3, the DNA is TGCGCCAGCAGCTTGGGGGGGGACGAGCAGTACTTC.